This T cell receptor beta chain was sequenced during a study of CXCR3-negative and CXCR3-positive naive CD8 T cells. CDR3 length equals 16 residues. Germline loops: CDR1 LGHNA, CDR2 YSLEER. Naive CD8+ T cells had a CD45RO-CCR7+CD27+CD95- phenotype. Libraries were UMI-labeled 5' RACE TRB cDNA. TCRdb re-called the 5' RACE reads; every CDR3 protein appears as one record, without DNA. The sample table sets out 60,000 to 65,000 distinct CDR3 sequences. For this clonotype: The target antigen is unknown.

Study-wide findings and caveats: Hydrophobicity of TRB CDR3s was greater in CXCR3-positive naive cells than in CXCR3-negative naive cells. Across naive subsets, surface CD5 expression was comparable, and TCR strength was inferred from properties of the TRB CDR3.

The sample was naive CXCR3+ CD8+ T cells from blood. Subset described: CD45RO-CCR7+CD27+CD95- naive CD8+ T cells expressing CXCR3 (TNR3+). This clonotype originated in a human donor in good health. Some clones in this sample may be carry-over from other donors' samples. The V and J genes are TRBV4-3 and TRBJ2-7; the TRBD2 assignment by TCRdb is unverifiable without DNA. The CDR3 region is CASSQDTVGGDNEQYF.